Below are 5 T cell receptor beta chains sequenced from a single sample in a study of T-cell reconstitution after alpha-beta-depleted transplantation in children. Preparation of the TCRbeta library involved a method that used unique molecular identifiers. One entry per CDR3 protein results from TCRdb running MiXCR on the PCR reads. The data contain about 400,000 distinct CDR3 sequences, 13% of them singletons. Specimen: PBMCs, collected from the stem cell graft. These receptors all come from a human donor who donated a stem cell graft to a child with Fanconi anemia.

This rearrangement joins TRBV7-9 to TRBJ1-6; D is undetermined. The CDR3 runs 12 residues. The germline V and J ends were trimmed by 6 bases and 5 bases, with 5 bases remaining between them. Germline loops: CDR1 SEHNR, CDR2 FQNEAQ (reference sequence). This CDR3 reads CASRQNNSPLHF. The CDR3 region has the DNA TGTGCCAGCAGACAAAATAATTCACCCCTCCACTTT.

V and J are TRBV12-5 and TRBJ2-6; D ambiguous. The CDR3 loop spans 12 amino acids. Germline-derived CDR1 and CDR2 are LGHNT and FRNRAP. The CDR3 is CAKSSGANVLTF. The CDR3 coding sequence is TGTGCCAAGAGCTCTGGGGCCAACGTCCTGACTTTC.

This clonotype was recorded at least ten times. The chain combines TRBV21-1 with TRBJ2-5; the D call of TRBD1 is as the table states it, not checked on the DNA. TRBV21-1 is termed a pseudogene. This CDR3 has 13 amino acids. CDR3 nucleotides: TGTGCCAGCAGCAAAGAAAGGGGAGAGACCCAGTACTTC. Translated: CASSKERGETQYF.

This clonotype appeared many times. This sequence joins TRBV2 and TRBJ2-7; weak D call: TRBD1 (6 bases). CDR1 SNHLY and CDR2 FYNNEI come from the germline V gene. This CDR3 comprises 16 residues. V lost 4 bases and J lost 4, with 20 bases in between. CDR3 bases: TGTGCCAGCAGTGGACCGACAGGACAAAACCCTTACGAGCAGTACGTC. Translation gives CASSGPTGQNPYEQYV.

This clonotype was seen repeatedly, ten times or more. This rearrangement joins TRBV6-1 to TRBJ1-4, with TRBD1 identical over 9 bases. From germline, CDR1 is MNHNS and CDR2 SASEGT. The V segment lost 6 bases and the J segment 8 bases; nucleotides outside the gene matches: 7. The length of the CDR3 is 14 residues. The CDR3 DNA follows: TGTGCCAGCAGCCCCAGGGACAGGGTCGAAAAACTGTTTTTT. Translating gives CASSPRDRVEKLFF.